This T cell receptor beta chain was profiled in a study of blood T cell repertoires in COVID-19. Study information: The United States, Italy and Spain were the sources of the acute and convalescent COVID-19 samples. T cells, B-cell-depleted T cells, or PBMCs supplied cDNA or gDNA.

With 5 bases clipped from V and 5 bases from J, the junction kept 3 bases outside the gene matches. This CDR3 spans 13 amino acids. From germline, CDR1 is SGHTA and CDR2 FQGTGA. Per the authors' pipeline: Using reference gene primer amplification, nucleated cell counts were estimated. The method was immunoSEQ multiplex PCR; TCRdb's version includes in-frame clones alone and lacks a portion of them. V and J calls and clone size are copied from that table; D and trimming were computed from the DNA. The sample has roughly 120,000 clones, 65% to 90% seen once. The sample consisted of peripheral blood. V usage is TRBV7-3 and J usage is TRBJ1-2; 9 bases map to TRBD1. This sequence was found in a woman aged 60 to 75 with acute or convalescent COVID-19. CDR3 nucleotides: TGTGCCAGCAGCCAGGGACAGGGATATGGCTACACCTTC. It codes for CASSQGQGYGYTF.